This T cell receptor (beta chain) was profiled in a study of T cell responses to AZD1222 COVID-19 vaccine. Findings of the study overall: Scientists sampled the repertoires only once the peak T cell response had passed.

Second-dose schedules of about 4 or about 12 weeks were combined. Notes on this clone: Antigen: not known.

TCRdb's table, derived via immunoSEQ multiplex PCR, lists solely in-frame clones and lacks some. The profile shows 140,000 to 150,000 clones, about nine tenths of them singletons. The sample in question was peripheral blood, obtained 28 days after the second AZD1222 dose. This receptor was taken from an adult who received the AZD1222 COVID-19 vaccine.

The chain's CDR3 is CASSMIQSQSFNQPQHF. CDR3 sequence (DNA): TGTGCCAGTAGTATGATCCAGTCACAGAGTTTCAATCAGCCCCAGCATTTT. The rearrangement uses TRBV19 and TRBJ1-5; no definite D call. The germline V gene has CDR1 LNHDA and CDR2 SQIVND (reference sequence). This CDR3 is 17 amino acids long. Between the trimmed V and J ends, which lost 3 bases and 3 bases, there was a span of 18 bases.